The TCR beta chain under discussion was sequenced for a study of OX40 agonist ivuxolimab in advanced cancers. About the investigation overall: Ivuxolimab, which targeted the costimulatory receptor OX40 (CD134), was an agonistic, fully human IgG2 monoclonal antibody. Intravenous ivuxolimab was administered to patients every 2 weeks at six dose levels: 0.01, 0.1, 0.3, 1.5, 3 and 10 mg/kg. Of the 50 to 55 patients in dose escalation, about 20 had hepatocellular carcinoma, some 15 had melanoma, 9 had renal cell carcinoma and 9 had head and neck cancer. The dose-escalation cohort was about 86% male with a mean age of about 54 years, ranging from about 23 to 85. Prior anti-PD-1, anti-PD-L1 or anti-CTLA-4 therapy was permitted, and approximately 41% of dose-escalation patients had received checkpoint inhibitors. Partial responses occurred in three dose-escalation patients: two with cutaneous melanoma and one with hepatocellular carcinoma. Peripheral TCRbeta sequencing was intended to test whether TCR sequence diversity was altered and clonal T-cell expansion was caused by ivuxolimab. The paper covers the monotherapy dose-escalation part of the phase I ivuxolimab trial, which included N = 52 patients.

The trial excluded patients who had a history of autoimmune disease or who were on systemic immunosuppression. Peripheral blood for TCR sequencing was drawn from every dose cohort at baseline, at cycle 4 day 1 and at cycle 7 day 1. Samples came from an open-label, multicenter, first-in-human phase I dose-escalation trial of ivuxolimab. Adults with locally advanced or metastatic melanoma, renal cell carcinoma, hepatocellular carcinoma or head and neck squamous cell carcinoma were enrolled in the trial. Before TCR sequencing, CD4+ T cells and CD8+ T cells were sorted from peripheral blood as separate populations. Trimming removed 4 bases from V and 5 bases from J; the gene matches leave 6 bases unexplained. Taken from the germline V gene, the CDR1 and CDR2 loops are SGHRS and YFSETQ. The cysteine opens and the phenylalanine closes a CDR3 of 15 amino acids. Just the 45-base CDR3 DNA is kept, in frame starting at base 1.

Genomic DNA was extracted from sorted cells for sequencing of the TCRbeta CDR3 region. The immunoSEQ Assay was used for sequencing of TCRbeta CDR3 regions. Not all clones reach the TCRdb copy of this immuneACCESS table, which keeps in-frame sequences only. Checked studies attribute under half of the gap to unresolved V genes and leave the rest unexplained. In all, the sample holds roughly 90,000 clones, and around 83% of those were seen once. Roughly 0.22% of the sample rests with the top ten. What the work shows at the level of the full study, not this receptor alone: Low levels of normalized T-cell clonal expansion were also seen in some patients who did not respond. The antigen specificity of the clonally expanded peripheral T cells was not determined. At doses from 0.1 to 3.0 mg/kg, clonal expansion was seen in both CD4+ and CD8+ blood T cells between baseline and week 6. After ivuxolimab, CD8+ T cells had more expanded clones than CD4+ T cells on average. In partial responders in the 0.1-3.0 mg/kg groups, normalized peripheral clonal expansion was found to be among the lowest, especially among CD8+ T cells.

Note on this clone: No antigen is known for it. There are no base qualities to consult, and no much larger clone falls within one base.

The rearrangement joined TRBV5-1 to TRBJ1-6; 7 middle bases align to TRBD1. The material was CD4+ or CD8+ T cells sorted from blood, obtained in a trial of the OX40 agonist ivuxolimab. The TCR was taken from an adult with an advanced solid tumor such as melanoma, head and neck, liver or kidney cancer. The CDR3 amino acid sequence is: CASSAGTANNSPLHF. The sequenced DNA is TGCGCCAGCAGCGCCGGGACAGCCAATAATTCACCCCTCCACTTT.